The 26 T cell receptor beta chains reported below all come from one sample, sequenced in a study of shared clonotypes between healthy human individuals. Using immunoSEQ multiplex PCR, the repertoire was profiled, and TCRdb retains in-frame clones only, with some absent. The table has about 2.4 million clones, 80% to 95% seen once. The source material was naive CD4+ T cells from PBMCs. The subset: CD45RA+ positively selected. These receptors were collected from a man between 18 and 29 years old in good health. Some clones in this sample may be carry-over from other donors' samples.

This clone was counted a single time. Here the CDR3 DNA reads TGTGCCAGCAGTGACACAGGGGGCGGCTACTATGGCTACACCTTC. This encodes CASSDTGGGYYGYTF. This sequence joins TRBV6-1 and TRBJ1-2; the match to TRBD1 covers 9 bases. The CDR3 has 15 amino acids. CDR1 and CDR2 (germline): MNHNS, SASEGT. J was trimmed by 3 bases and V by 3 bases; bases with no gene match: 5.

The chain uses TRBV6-5 and TRBJ1-2, with D possibly being TRBD1 (6 bases). Germline CDR1 reads MNHEY; CDR2 reads SVGAGI. The ends were cut back, 5 bases at V and 7 bases at J, with 17 bases in the middle. The CDR3 loop spans 14 amino acids. Here the CDR3 reads CASSPFGRGGGYTF. DNA for the CDR3: TGTGCCAGCAGTCCTTTCGGCAGGGGAGGTGGCTACACCTTC.

The genes are TRBV6-6 and TRBJ2-2; no clear D. The germline V gene has CDR1 MNHNY and CDR2 SVGAGI (reference sequence). CDR3 length: 15 amino acids. Trimming shortened V by 2 bases and J by 7 bases, and 14 bases separated the two germline ends. In DNA form, the CDR3 reads TGTGCCAGCAGTTACCCGCCTAAGTGGGTCGGGGAGCTGTTTTTT. It codes for CASSYPPKWVGELFF.

The rearrangement uses TRBV5-1 and TRBJ2-1; weak D call: TRBD1 (5 bases). V was clipped by 0 bases and J by 7 bases, with 11 bases between them. This CDR3 region has 14 residues. CDR1 and CDR2 (germline): SGHRS, YFSETQ. For the CDR3, the DNA is TGCGCCAGCAGCTTGGCCGCCAGGACAAATGAGCAGTTCTTC. Translating gives CASSLAARTNEQFF.

The chain combines TRBV29-1 with TRBJ1-1; D gene ambiguous. The V end was cut by 2 bases, the J end by 5 bases, with 12 bases between. This CDR3 spans 13 amino acids. Germline V gives CDR1 SQVTM, CDR2 ANQGSEA. The CDR3 DNA follows: TGCAGCGTTGAACTACACTCGGGGACTGAAGCTTTCTTT. Amino acid sequence: CSVELHSGTEAFF.

The chain joins TRBV5-4 to TRBJ2-5; 7 bases are shared with TRBD2. CDR1 is SGHNT, CDR2 YYREEE, per germline (reference sequence). CDR3 length: 17 residues. The ends lost 0 bases at V and 4 bases at J; junction bases unmatched: 12. This CDR3 reads CASSLELGRALGETQYF. In DNA form, the CDR3 reads TGTGCCAGCAGCTTGGAGTTGGGGAGGGCCTTGGGAGAGACCCAGTACTTC.

V is TRBV7-2 and J is TRBJ2-3, with 9 bases matching TRBD2. After removal of 0 bases from V and 2 bases from J, the junction contained 6 bases not matched to a gene. Germline-derived CDR1 and CDR2 are SGHTA and FQGNSA. The CDR3 runs to 17 residues. The CDR3 sequence: CASSLARLAVITDTQYF. CDR3 sequence (DNA): TGTGCCAGCAGCTTAGCGCGACTAGCGGTAATCACAGATACGCAGTATTTT.

The chain recombines TRBV7-2 with TRBJ2-1; D call uncertain. This CDR3 region has 12 residues. Germline lookup yields CDR1 SGHTA and CDR2 FQGNSA. V lost 5 bases to trimming and J lost 9 bases, with 11 bases between them. CDR3 protein: CASSQAHREQFF. The CDR3 nucleotides are TGTGCCAGCAGCCAGGCCCACCGTGAGCAGTTCTTC.

The chain links TRBV4-3 to TRBJ2-2, with a tentative D call TRBD2 (5 bases). CDR1 and CDR2 from the germline V gene are LGHNA and YSLEER. The CDR3 has 19 residues. Trimming shortened V by 0 bases and J by 5 bases, and 22 bases separated the two germline ends. In DNA form, the CDR3 reads TGCGCCAGCAGCCAAGATCCGCCGAGTACCGTGGGAGCTACCGGGGAGCTGTTTTTT. This gives the protein CASSQDPPSTVGATGELFF.

In its sample, this clone was seen once. The chain carries TRBV2 and TRBJ1-1; tentative D call: TRBD1 (6 bases). V dropped 6 bases and J dropped 3 bases, with 8 bases sitting between them. CDR1 and CDR2 from the germline V gene are SNHLY and FYNNEI. CDR3 length equals 12 residues. CDR3 bases: TGTGCCAGCAGCCGACAGGACACTGAAGCTTTCTTT. It yields the protein CASSRQDTEAFF.

The chain links TRBV7-9 to TRBJ2-7; possible D gene TRBD1, 5 bases. Germline V gene lookup returns CDR1 SEHNR and CDR2 FQNEAQ (reference sequence). This CDR3 comprises 13 residues. V gave up 7 bases and J gave up 2 bases, with 12 bases separating them. The CDR3 sequence: CASIPTGPYEQYF. CDR3 nucleotides: TGTGCCAGCATCCCCACAGGACCCTACGAGCAGTACTTC.

Here the CDR3 reads CASATIGAAGRTEAFF. The CDR3 region has the DNA TGTGCCAGCGCTACCATTGGAGCTGCGGGGAGGACTGAAGCTTTCTTT. The rearrangement uses TRBV27 and TRBJ1-1, with D unresolved. Trimming pared 8 bases from V and 5 bases from J, leaving 24 bases between. CDR3 length: 16 residues. Germline-derived CDR1 and CDR2 are MNHEY and SMNVEV (reference sequence).

The chain links TRBV19 to TRBJ2-1, with D perhaps given as TRBD1 or TRBD2 (5 bases each). Germline assignment: CDR1 LNHDA and CDR2 SQIVND (reference sequence). The germline V and J ends were trimmed by 4 bases and 11 bases, with 12 bases remaining between them. This CDR3 region has 12 residues. Written as DNA, the CDR3 is TGTGCCAGTAGTAACCGGGACGGGAAGCAGTTCTTC. Its translation is CASSNRDGKQFF.

V is TRBV11-2 and J is TRBJ2-3, with no clear D. Germline CDR1 and CDR2: SGHAT and FQNNGV. The length of the CDR3 is 14 residues. Trimming removed 5 bases from V and 3 bases from J, with 12 bases in between. In DNA, the CDR3 is TGTGCCAGCAGCCTACTGGGATTAACAGATACGCAGTATTTT. The encoded protein is CASSLLGLTDTQYF. The full variable domain, in which reference TRBV11-2 and TRBJ2-3 provide the parts outside the CDR3, is EAGVAQSPRYKIIEKRQSVAFWCNPISGHATLYWYQQILGQGPKLLIQFQNNGVVDDSQLPKDRFSAERLKGVDSTLKIQPAKLEDSAVYLCASSLLGLTDTQYFGPGTRLTVL.

The chain couples TRBV5-1 to TRBJ1-1; TRBD1 matches 7 bases. The CDR3 extends over 14 amino acids. Germline-derived CDR1 and CDR2 are SGHRS and YFSETQ. Trimming cost V 4 bases and J 4 bases; bases outside gene matches: 7. The CDR3 DNA is TGCGCCAGCAGCCCCCAGGGGGGGAGCACTGAAGCTTTCTTT. The encoded protein is CASSPQGGSTEAFF.

The genes are TRBV19 and TRBJ1-4, with D unclear. The CDR3 is 14 amino acids. Per germline, CDR1 LNHDA and CDR2 SQIVND (reference sequence). V lost 5 bases and J 3 bases, leaving 10 bases between the germline ends. The CDR3 region is CASSLRTANEKLFF. In nucleotides, the CDR3 is TGTGCCAGTAGTCTTCGGACCGCTAATGAAAAACTGTTTTTT. The whole variable domain, filled in from reference TRBV19 and TRBJ1-4, reads DGGITQSPKYLFRKEGQNVTLSCEQNLNHDAMYWYRQDPGQGLRLIYYSQIVNDFQKGDIAEGYSVSREKKESFPLTVTSAQKNPTAFYLCASSLRTANEKLFFGSGTQLSVL.

The chain employs TRBV5-5 and TRBJ1-2, with 7 bases identical to TRBD1. This CDR3 has 14 residues. Germline V gene lookup returns CDR1 SGHKS and CDR2 YYEKEE (reference sequence). The junction had 12 bases not matched to a gene; V was cut back by 5 bases and J by 8 bases. The CDR3 nucleotides read TGTGCCAGCAGTTACCACAGGGGCGATCAGGGCTACACCTTC. Encoded protein: CASSYHRGDQGYTF. Combining the CDR3 with reference TRBV5-5 and TRBJ1-2 gives the whole variable domain DAGVTQSPTHLIKTRGQQVTLRCSPISGHKSVSWYQQVLGQGPQFIFQYYEKEERGRGNFPDRFSARQFPNYSSELNVNALLLGDSALYLCASSYHRGDQGYTFGSGTRLTVV.

This chain links TRBV28 with TRBJ2-5, with D hard to call. The germline V and J ends were trimmed by 3 bases and 2 bases, with 10 bases remaining between them. The germline V gene encodes CDR1 MDHEN and CDR2 SYDVKM. The CDR3 spans 14 residues. The CDR3 sequence: CASSFRTDQETQYF. Here the CDR3 DNA reads TGTGCCAGCAGTTTCAGAACAGATCAAGAGACCCAGTACTTC.

This chain uses TRBV5-1 with TRBJ1-1; D might be TRBD1 (5 bases). From germline, CDR1 is SGHRS and CDR2 YFSETQ. The CDR3 totals 14 residues. V was clipped by 6 bases and J by 1 base, with 13 bases between them. Here the CDR3 DNA reads TGCGCCAGCACACTGGGGGAGGGGAACACTGAAGCTTTCTTT. It translates to CASTLGEGNTEAFF.

The rearrangement links TRBV30 to TRBJ1-5, with D hard to call. The CDR3 runs to 13 residues. CDR1 is GTSNPN, CDR2 SVGIG, per germline (reference sequence). V lost 3 bases to trimming and J lost 4 bases, with 10 bases between them. The CDR3 sequence: CAWRKGINQPQHF. In nucleotides, the CDR3 is TGTGCCTGGAGAAAAGGAATTAATCAGCCCCAGCATTTT.

The V gene is TRBV5-4, the J gene TRBJ2-7; TRBD2 aligns across 8 bases. CDR3 length: 14 amino acids. Germline V lookup: CDR1 SGHNT, CDR2 YYREEE (reference sequence). The junction had 4 bases not matched to a gene; V was cut back by 3 bases and J by 2 bases. The CDR3 here is CASSYGRGAYEQYF. The CDR3 DNA sequence: TGTGCCAGCAGCTATGGGCGGGGGGCCTACGAGCAGTACTTC.

The J gene is TRBJ2-7, the V gene TRBV5-8; TRBD1 might be the D (5 bases). The CDR3 has 12 amino acids. Germline CDR1 and CDR2: SGHTS and YDEGEE. V lost 1 base and J 9 bases, leaving 11 bases between the germline ends. CDR3 amino acids: CASSLRQGRQYF. CDR3 sequence (DNA): TGTGCCAGCAGCTTGAGGCAGGGAAGGCAGTACTTC.

This clone appeared once. The chain joins TRBV5-1 to TRBJ1-2; D gene unclear. Trimming cost V 2 bases and J 5 bases, with 10 bases left between them. Germline assignment: CDR1 SGHRS and CDR2 YFSETQ. This CDR3 contains 13 residues. CDR3 amino acids: CASSFAPEYGYTF. The CDR3 DNA reads TGCGCCAGCAGCTTCGCGCCGGAGTATGGCTACACCTTC. The whole variable domain, remainder taken from reference TRBV5-1 and TRBJ1-2, is KAGVTQTPRYLIKTRGQQVTLSCSPISGHRSVSWYQQTPGQGLQFLFEYFSETQRNKGNFPGRFSGRQFSNSRSEMNVSTLELGDSALYLCASSFAPEYGYTFGSGTRLTVV.

The chain joins TRBV19 to TRBJ1-2; possible D gene TRBD1, 5 bases. V shed 7 bases and J shed 3 bases, with 18 bases lying between them. Per germline, CDR1 LNHDA and CDR2 SQIVND (reference sequence). The CDR3 is 15 amino acids. CDR3 residues: CASTAFAGLDYGYTF. As DNA, the CDR3 is TGTGCCAGTACCGCTTTTGCGGGGCTCGACTATGGCTACACCTTC.

V usage is TRBV11-3 and J usage is TRBJ1-1; TRBD1 is a possible D gene (5 bases). The CDR3 has 16 residues. Trimming pared 4 bases from V and 1 base from J, leaving 16 bases between. Germline-derived CDR1 and CDR2 are SGHNT and YENEEA. The CDR3 protein is CASSSGPGTGNTEAFF. Here the CDR3 DNA reads TGTGCCAGCAGCTCTGGTCCCGGGACTGGGAACACTGAAGCTTTCTTT.

The chain is built from TRBV5-1 and TRBJ2-3; no firm D call. The CDR3 is 15 amino acids. The germline V gene has CDR1 SGHRS and CDR2 YFSETQ. The V gene lost 1 base and the J gene lost 0 bases, with 9 bases spanning the gap. The CDR3 region is CASSLPASSTDTQYF. CDR3 nucleotides: TGCGCCAGCAGCTTGCCAGCCTCTAGCACAGATACGCAGTATTTT.